This T cell receptor beta chain was sequenced in a study of T-cell reconstitution after alpha-beta-depleted transplantation in children. Library preparation (for TCRbeta) was performed with unique molecular identifiers. MiXCR was run by TCRdb on the PCR reads, yielding one entry per CDR3 protein. The table lists about 97,000 distinct CDR3 sequences, around 7% of them singletons, with 15% to 20% in the top ten. General study results and limits: Expanded graft clones, several hundred of them, were reportedly the source of alpha-beta T cells about two months after transplant. Surviving thymic progenitors and recipient T cells were the source of high TCRbeta diversity at day 60 in some patients. Newly made T cells mostly supplied T-cell counts and diversity one year after transplant.

A few counts support this clonotype. Its antigen is not known. The CDR3 sequence is 14 residues long. V shed 8 bases and J shed 3 bases, with 16 bases lying between them. The receptor was derived from a boy between 2 and 10 years old with acute lymphoblastic leukemia, due to receive a stem cell transplant. This sample comprised PBMCs, obtained before TCRalphabeta/CD19-depleted stem cell transplant. The chain links TRBV12-3 or TRBV12-4 to TRBJ2-5; D may be TRBD1 or TRBD2 (5 bases each). CDR3 in DNA: TGTGCCAGCGGGGACCGGTGGGAAAAAGAGACCCAGTACTTC. Translated: CASGDRWEKETQYF.